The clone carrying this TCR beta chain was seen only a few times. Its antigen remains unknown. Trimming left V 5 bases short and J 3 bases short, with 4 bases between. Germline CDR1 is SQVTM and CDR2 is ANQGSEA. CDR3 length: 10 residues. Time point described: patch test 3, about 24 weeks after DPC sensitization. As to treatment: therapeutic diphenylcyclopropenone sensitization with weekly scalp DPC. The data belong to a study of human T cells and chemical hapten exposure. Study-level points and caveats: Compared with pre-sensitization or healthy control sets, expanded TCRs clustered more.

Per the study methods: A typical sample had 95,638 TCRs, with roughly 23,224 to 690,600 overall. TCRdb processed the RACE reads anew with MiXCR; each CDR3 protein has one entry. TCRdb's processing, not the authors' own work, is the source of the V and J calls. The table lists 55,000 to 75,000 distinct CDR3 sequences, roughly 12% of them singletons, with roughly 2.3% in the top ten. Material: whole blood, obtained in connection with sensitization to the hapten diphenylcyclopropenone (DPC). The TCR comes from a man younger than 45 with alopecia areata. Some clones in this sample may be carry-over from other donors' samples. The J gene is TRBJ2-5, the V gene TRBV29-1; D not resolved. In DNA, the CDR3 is TGCAGCGTTTTTGAAGAGACCCAGTACTTC. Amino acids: CSVFEETQYF.